This T cell receptor (beta chain) came from a study of kidney transplant recipient with SARS-CoV-2 infection. Via MiXCR, TCRdb re-called the reads, giving one row per CDR3 protein. The sample yields 200,000 to 300,000 distinct CDR3 sequences, more than 25% seen once. In regard to this clonotype: A much larger clonotype is one base distant, so this may be a read error.

The CDR3 has 14 residues. The germline CDR1 and CDR2 sequences are LGHNT and FRNRAP. This sequence was found in a male patient between 25 and 39 years old who had COVID-19 and was a kidney transplant recipient. Some of the T cells might come from the graft donor. The chain carries TRBV12-5 and TRBJ2-3, with D perhaps matching TRBD2 (6 bases). Specimen: a blood sample, collected at baseline and around day 120 from a kidney transplant recipient. This CDR3 reads CASGGTGVTDTRYF. The CDR3 nucleotides read TGTGCTAGTGGTGGGACTGGGGTTACAGATACGCGGTATTTT.